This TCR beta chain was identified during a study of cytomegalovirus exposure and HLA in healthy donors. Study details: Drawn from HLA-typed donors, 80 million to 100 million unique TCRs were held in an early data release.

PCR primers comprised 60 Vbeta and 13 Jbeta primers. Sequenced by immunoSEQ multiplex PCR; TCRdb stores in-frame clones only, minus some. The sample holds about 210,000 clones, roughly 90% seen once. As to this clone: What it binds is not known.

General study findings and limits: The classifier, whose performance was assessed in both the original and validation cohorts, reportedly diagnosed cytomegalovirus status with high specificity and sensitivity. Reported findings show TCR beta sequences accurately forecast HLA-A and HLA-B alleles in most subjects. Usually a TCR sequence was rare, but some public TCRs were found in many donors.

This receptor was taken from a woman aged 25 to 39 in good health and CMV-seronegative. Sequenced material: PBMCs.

Here the CDR3 reads CSVRQRGGVHTGELFF. The CDR3 nucleotides read TGCAGCGTTAGGCAGCGGGGGGGCGTGCACACCGGGGAGCTGTTTTTT. The chain joins TRBV29-1 to TRBJ2-2; TRBD2 matches at 10 bases. The germline V gene encodes CDR1 SQVTM and CDR2 ANQGSEA. The CDR3 spans 16 residues. Trimming took 5 bases from V and 3 from J; bases not matched to a gene: 9.